A single TCR beta chain is shown here with its context. The antigen remains unidentified. V gave up 6 bases and J gave up 4 bases; unmatched junction bases: 9. Germline CDR1 SGHDT, CDR2 YYEEEE. This CDR3 region has 14 residues. Regarding treatment: around 19 received Ad26.COV2.S at low or high dose, single or two shots; about 5 received placebo; per-sample allocation not given. Material that was analyzed had been drawn on day 63 after the first vaccine or placebo injection. These data come from a study of Ad26.COV2.S vaccination and SARS-CoV-2 variants. Repertoires were generated with immunoSEQ multiplex PCR, while TCRdb's copy carries only in-frame clones and drops some. The data hold under 550,000 clones, with around nine tenths observed a single time. Study-level results: Substantial response breadth was reportedly seen for spike-specific CD8+ and CD4+ T cells after vaccination.

The sequencing used peripheral blood, collected in a trial of Ad26.COV2.S vaccine versus placebo. This rearrangement joins TRBV5-6 to TRBJ1-2; 7 bases fit TRBD1. The receptor was derived from a person between 18 and 65 years old who received the Ad26.COV2.S COVID-19 vaccine or a placebo. DNA of the CDR3: TGTGCCAGCATCATACAGGGGCCGCTCTATGGCTACACCTTC. Its protein product is CASIIQGPLYGYTF.